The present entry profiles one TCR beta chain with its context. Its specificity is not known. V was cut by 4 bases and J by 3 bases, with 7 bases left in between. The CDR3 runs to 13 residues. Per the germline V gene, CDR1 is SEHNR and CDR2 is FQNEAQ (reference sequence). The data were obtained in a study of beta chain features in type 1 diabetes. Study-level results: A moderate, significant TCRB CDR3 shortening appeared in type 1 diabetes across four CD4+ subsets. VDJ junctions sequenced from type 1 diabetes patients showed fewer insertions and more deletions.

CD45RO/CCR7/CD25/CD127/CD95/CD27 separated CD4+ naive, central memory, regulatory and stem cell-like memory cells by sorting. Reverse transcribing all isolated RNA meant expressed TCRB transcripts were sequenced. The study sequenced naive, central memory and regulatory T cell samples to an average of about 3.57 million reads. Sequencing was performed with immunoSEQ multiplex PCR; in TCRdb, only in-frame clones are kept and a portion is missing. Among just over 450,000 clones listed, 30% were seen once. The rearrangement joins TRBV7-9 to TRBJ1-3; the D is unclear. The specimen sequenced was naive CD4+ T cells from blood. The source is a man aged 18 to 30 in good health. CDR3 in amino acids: CASSSRSGNTIYF. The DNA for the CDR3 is TGTGCCAGCAGCTCCCGAAGTGGAAACACCATATATTTT.